What follows is one TCR beta chain and its context. Its antigen specificity is not known. It has no much larger one-base neighbor in the sample; base qualities were not kept. The roughly 38 donors, aged about 6 to 90 years, were systemically healthy Caucasian individuals from Russia. About 10 milliliters of peripheral blood were drawn from each donor into EDTA-treated Vacutainer tubes. Ficoll-Paque density-gradient centrifugation was used to isolate PBMCs, with at least 6.5 million obtained per sample. Total RNA was extracted from PBMCs with Trizol reagent, with at least 6 micrograms obtained per sample. Naive CD45RAhigh/CD27high T cell percentages were measured by flow cytometry on a PBMC aliquot from every donor. This entry comes from a study of blood T cells in healthy people across ages (dated by TCRdb to between 2014 and 2017). At the level of the whole study: In model experiments, template switching captured roughly one uniquely barcoded TCR beta cDNA molecule for every two T cells. Using deep sequencing normalized with unique cDNA molecular identifiers, the study measured how TCR beta repertoire diversity changes with age. Donors were grouped into four age groups: young (average roughly 15 years), middle-aged (over 35), aged (about 59) and long-lived (over 80). Two additional independent replicas of 1 million unique cDNA reads from the same blood draw were analyzed for two donors (one aged 18 to 30 and one aged 80 or older). To avoid experimental bias, donors of different ages were distributed randomly across sequencing lanes. What the study reported, not specific to this receptor: There was a strong correlation between observed TCR beta diversity and the percentage of naive T cells measured by flow cytometry. Conclusive comparison of naive and antigen-experienced compartments was prevented by the profiling of bulk unsorted PBMCs. Because donor CMV infection status was unknown, age-related changes in expanded clonotypes were potentially confounded. Estimates of total diversity based on one million sequenced T cells were considered lower bounds and underestimates. As age increased, observed TCR beta diversity per million T cells dropped in a roughly linear way, and a significant reduction was already evident by age roughly 36. Compared with the aged group, more naive CD4+ T cells, fewer expanded clones and increased TCR diversity were shown by the long-lived group, suggesting age selection.

Counted from cysteine to phenylalanine, this CDR3 has 17 amino acids. Kept here is only the CDR3 DNA, which spans 51 bases and is read in frame from base 1. In the germline V gene, CDR1 corresponds to KGHSH and CDR2 to LQKENI. V sheds 2 bases and J sheds 10 bases, leaving 24 bases between their ends. Receptors were amplified or captured by 5' RACE. Sequencing used an Illumina HiSeq 2500. A second PCR of roughly 7 to 11 cycles was performed with a sample-barcoded 5' primer and a J-beta primer mix. A unique molecular identifier was introduced onto each TCR beta cDNA molecule by a template-switch 5' adaptor carrying 12 random nucleotides. At least 2.5 million CDR3-containing paired-end reads were obtained from each sample. First-strand cDNA was synthesized from all RNA with the Mint cDNA synthesis kit, primed by a TRBC-specific oligonucleotide. Following uracil-DNA glycosylase treatment, all cDNA underwent a first 18-cycle PCR with the universal primers M1SS and BC2_uni_R. The paper's data handling went like this. For normalization, 1 million high-quality reads, each with a distinct molecular identifier, were randomly selected from each sample. Reads with shared molecular identifiers were discarded instead of being binned into consensus sequences. MiTCR, set to a Q25 quality threshold and the strictest error-elimination algorithm, was used for CDR3 identification, clonotype clustering and error correction. A nonparametric unseen species model with Euler transformation was used to estimate lower-bound total TCR beta diversity. TCRdb passed the public sequencing reads through fastp at Q25 and MiXCR, retaining productive beta sequences. Each CDR3 protein appears once, grouped with its most common genes and DNA. The V and J calls and clone size are TCRdb's, not the authors'. Within this sample are about 580,000 distinct CDR3 sequences, with around half of them counted one time only. 20% to 25% of the sample belongs to the ten largest clones.

This clonotype was obtained from a man older than 75 in good health. Material: blood. The chain couples TRBV18 to TRBJ2-1; the D gene may be TRBD1 or TRBD2, since each aligns over 5 bases. CDR3 loop: CASSPYIRDGDPGEQFF. The sequenced DNA: TGTGCCAGCTCACCATATATCAGGGACGGGGACCCAGGGGAGCAGTTCTTC.